The 29 T cell receptor beta chains reported below all come from one sample, sequenced in a study of shared clonotypes between healthy human individuals. Method: immunoSEQ multiplex PCR; TCRdb's copy keeps in-frame clones and lacks some. The top ten hold 1.4% to 1.5% of the sample, which has about a million clones, approximately 72% seen once. Sequenced input: memory CD4+ T cells sorted from blood. Subset in this sample: CD45RA-negative fraction. These receptors were taken from a man between 18 and 35 years old in good health.

The chain is built from TRBV30 and TRBJ1-5, with D possibly matching TRBD1 (5 bases). The germline CDR1 and CDR2 sequences are GTSNPN and SVGIG (reference sequence). This CDR3 contains 13 residues. Trimming left V 2 bases short and J 4 bases short, with 9 bases between. The CDR3 DNA reads TGTGCCTGGAGTCGAGGGGAGAATCAGCCCCAGCATTTT. Translated: CAWSRGENQPQHF.

The chain carries TRBV14 and TRBJ2-7; no firm D call. Looked up from germline, CDR1 is SGHDN and CDR2 is FVKESK. CDR3 size: 12 residues. V was cut by 2 bases and J by 3 bases, with 5 bases left in between. CDR3 nucleotides: TGTGCCAGCAGCCAAAACAGCTACGAGCAGTACTTC. Translating it yields CASSQNSYEQYF.

The CDR3 DNA sequence: TGTGCCAGCAGTGCCGGGATCAACACCATATATTTT. Its protein product is CASSAGINTIYF. The J gene is TRBJ1-3, the V gene TRBV2; D remains ambiguous. V gave up 4 bases and J gave up 7 bases, with 8 bases separating them. The germline V gene has CDR1 SNHLY and CDR2 FYNNEI. The CDR3 has 12 amino acids.

V and J are TRBV28 and TRBJ1-5; D is ambiguous. V was clipped by 7 bases and J by 4 bases, with 8 bases between them. This CDR3 spans 12 amino acids. In germline, CDR1 is MDHEN, CDR2 SYDVKM. The CDR3 region is CASTYPNQPQHF. CDR3 bases: TGTGCCAGCACGTACCCGAATCAGCCCCAGCATTTT.

The rearrangement joins TRBV20-1 to TRBJ1-2; D unclear. This CDR3 region has 10 residues. Germline CDR1 DFQATT, CDR2 SNEGSKA (reference sequence). V gave up 4 bases and J gave up 6 bases, with 6 bases separating them. For the CDR3, the DNA is TGCAGTGCTACCGAGGATGGCTACACCTTC. It encodes CSATEDGYTF.

As for this clone: A far larger clone is off by one base, so a read error is likely. The sample has other DNA sequences that encode this CDR3 too. The CDR3 here is CASSLGGNTEAFF. CDR3 nucleotide sequence: TGTGCCAGCAGCTTGGGCGGGAACACTGAAGCTTTCTTT. This rearrangement joins TRBV11-3 to TRBJ1-1; D call uncertain. The CDR3 loop spans 13 amino acids. Germline CDR1 SGHNT, CDR2 YENEEA. V was cut by 3 bases and J by 1 base, with 6 bases left in between.

The chain couples TRBV6-1 to TRBJ1-5; D possibly corresponds to TRBD1 (5 bases). CDR3 length: 15 residues. Germline V gives CDR1 MNHNS, CDR2 SASEGT. The V end was cut by 7 bases, the J end by 4 bases, with 17 bases between. CDR3 residues: CASILFSGVNQPQHF. The CDR3 nucleotides are TGTGCCAGCATCCTTTTTTCGGGGGTTAATCAGCCCCAGCATTTT.

This sequence joins TRBV7-9 and TRBJ2-3; perhaps TRBD1 as D (6 bases). V was cut by 5 bases and J by 1 base, with 16 bases left in between. In germline, CDR1 is SEHNR, CDR2 FQNEAQ (reference sequence). The CDR3 is 16 amino acids. CDR3 region: CASSLDVGGGTDTQYF. DNA of the CDR3: TGTGCCAGCAGCCTTGACGTAGGGGGAGGCACAGATACGCAGTATTTT.

This clone occurred once. V gene TRBV2 combines with J gene TRBJ1-2, with D uncertain. Deletions cut 3 bases from V and 4 bases from J, with 12 bases between. Per germline, CDR1 SNHLY and CDR2 FYNNEI. The CDR3 loop spans 14 amino acids. The CDR3, as DNA: TGTGCCAGCAGTGAGCGGCAGACTGTCTATGGCTACACCTTC. It yields the protein CASSERQTVYGYTF.

CDR3 DNA: TGCGCCAGCAGCTTGGGCCTCCCTGGCACCGGGGAGCTGTTTTTT. Translation gives CASSLGLPGTGELFF. V and J are TRBV5-1 and TRBJ2-2; D not certain. The CDR3 is 15 amino acids. The ends were cut back, 0 bases at V and 4 bases at J, with 10 bases in the middle. The germline V gene has CDR1 SGHRS and CDR2 YFSETQ.

The chain employs TRBV6-6 and TRBJ2-5, with D unresolved. This CDR3 contains 11 residues. From germline, CDR1 is MNHNY and CDR2 SVGAGI (reference sequence). Trimming took 10 bases from V and 4 from J, leaving 10 bases between them. CDR3 sequence (DNA): TGTGCCACTACCCGAAGAGAGACCCAGTACTTC. Protein sequence: CATTRRETQYF.

The table lists this clone with a few counts. The chain's CDR3 is CASSLGRGGYTF. CDR3 bases: TGTGCCAGCAGCTTAGGAAGGGGTGGCTACACCTTC. The chain joins TRBV7-9 to TRBJ1-2; D is perhaps TRBD1 (5 bases). V was trimmed by 1 base and J by 7 bases, leaving 7 bases between them. This CDR3 has 12 residues. CDR1 and CDR2 from the germline V gene are SEHNR and FQNEAQ (reference sequence).

As regards this clone: It is likely a read error: a sequence one base away is far more abundant. V and J are TRBV6-5 and TRBJ2-7; D remains ambiguous. The CDR3 extends over 10 amino acids. Trimming left V 6 bases short and J 4 bases short, with 4 bases between. Germline CDR1 reads MNHEY; CDR2 reads SVGAGI. In DNA form, the CDR3 reads TGTGCCAGCAGGGAATACGAGCAGTACTTC. Translated: CASREYEQYF.

This rearrangement joins TRBV29-1 to TRBJ2-2; 7 nucleotides align to TRBD1. V trimming: 8 bases; J trimming: 0 bases; junction bases outside the gene matches: 6. This CDR3 spans 14 amino acids. Per germline, CDR1 SQVTM and CDR2 ANQGSEA. Here the CDR3 DNA reads TGCAGCATCAGGACAGGAACGAACACCGGGGAGCTGTTTTTT. Amino acids: CSIRTGTNTGELFF.

The chain employs TRBV7-3 and TRBJ2-3; possibly TRBD2 for D (6 bases). Germline V lookup: CDR1 SGHTA, CDR2 FQGTGA. CDR3 length: 14 amino acids. V lost 2 bases and J lost 0, with 6 bases in between. The CDR3 coding sequence is TGTGCCAGCAGCTTAGCGGGGAGCACAGATACGCAGTATTTT. Amino acids: CASSLAGSTDTQYF. The whole variable domain, filled in from reference TRBV7-3 and TRBJ2-3, reads GAGVSQTPSNKVTEKGKYVELRCDPISGHTALYWYRQSLGQGPEFLIYFQGTGAADDSGLPNDRFFAVRPEGSVSTLKIQRTERGDSAVYLCASSLAGSTDTQYFGPGTRLTVL.

The chain joins TRBV6-5 to TRBJ1-6; 12 nucleotides agree with TRBD1. Germline V gene lookup returns CDR1 MNHEY and CDR2 SVGAGI. The CDR3 length is 15 residues. Losses at the gene ends were 6 bases for V and 10 bases for J; bases not matched to a gene: 7. This CDR3 reads CASRAGQGAWSPLHF. CDR3 DNA: TGTGCCAGCAGGGCGGGACAGGGGGCTTGGTCACCCCTCCACTTT.

CDR3 protein: CATSRVRQGLAGTDTQYF. Here the CDR3 DNA reads TGTGCCACCAGCAGAGTCCGCCAAGGACTAGCGGGGACAGATACGCAGTATTTT. V and J are TRBV15 and TRBJ2-3; TRBD2 agrees at 12 bases. V shed 1 base, J shed 3 bases, and the junction held 8 bases outside the gene matches. The germline V gene encodes CDR1 LNHNV and CDR2 YYDKDF (reference sequence). This CDR3 has 18 residues.

This chain links TRBV10-2 with TRBJ2-7, with D perhaps being TRBD1 or TRBD2 (7 bases each). CDR3 length: 13 amino acids. CDR1 and CDR2 (germline): WSHSY, SAAADI. Between the trimmed V and J ends, which lost 8 bases and 6 bases, there was a span of 17 bases. CDR3 nucleotide sequence: TGCGCCAGCCAGAGGGGGGAGGGGGCCGAGCAGTACTTC. Translation gives CASQRGEGAEQYF.

The chain recombines TRBV20-1 with TRBJ1-5; a weak D match, TRBD1 (6 bases). This CDR3 spans 11 amino acids. The germline V gene encodes CDR1 DFQATT and CDR2 SNEGSKA (reference sequence). V shed 7 bases and J shed 5 bases, with 9 bases lying between them. The chain's CDR3 is CSVAGDQPQHF. The CDR3 coding sequence is TGCAGTGTCGCAGGGGATCAGCCCCAGCATTTT.

The rearrangement links TRBV9 to TRBJ1-1, with unresolved D. The CDR3 is made up of 13 amino acids. Germline CDR1 SGDLS, CDR2 YYNGEE. Trimming took off 4 bases at V and 1 base at J, with 8 bases between the two ends. CDR3 in amino acids: CASSLEGNTEAFF. Written as DNA, the CDR3 is TGTGCCAGCAGCCTAGAGGGGAACACTGAAGCTTTCTTT.

Comments on this clone: The same CDR3 can be traced to other DNA sequences in this sample. This sequence joins TRBV5-5 and TRBJ1-2; D ambiguous. V shed 0 bases and J shed 4 bases, with 10 bases lying between them. This CDR3 is built from 14 residues. Germline V gene data show CDR1 as SGHKS and CDR2 as YYEKEE (reference sequence). The CDR3 loop is CASSLVQASYGYTF. CDR3 nucleotide sequence: TGTGCCAGCAGCTTGGTGCAGGCCTCCTATGGCTACACCTTC. Full variable domain (missing parts from reference TRBV5-5 and TRBJ1-2): DAGVTQSPTHLIKTRGQQVTLRCSPISGHKSVSWYQQVLGQGPQFIFQYYEKEERGRGNFPDRFSARQFPNYSSELNVNALLLGDSALYLCASSLVQASYGYTFGSGTRLTVV.

In this sample, this clone turned up a few times. The rearrangement uses TRBV7-2 and TRBJ2-7; D is unresolved. Trimming took 3 bases from V and 6 from J, leaving 9 bases between them. CDR1 and CDR2 from the germline V gene are SGHTA and FQGNSA. The CDR3 spans 12 residues. CDR3 sequence: CASSFDFSEQYF. CDR3 nucleotide sequence: TGTGCCAGCAGCTTTGATTTCAGCGAGCAGTACTTC.

Regarding this clone: A much larger clonotype is one base distant, so this may be a read error. The same CDR3 can be traced to other DNA sequences in this sample. The V gene is TRBV18, the J gene TRBJ2-7; D is perhaps TRBD2 (6 bases). V was cut by 5 bases and J by 1 base, with 9 bases left in between. The CDR3 totals 13 residues. Germline V CDR1 and CDR2: KGHSH, LQKENI. Written as DNA, the CDR3 is TGTGCCAGCTCAGAAGGGACTTCCTACGAGCAGTACTTC. It translates to CASSEGTSYEQYF.

The rearrangement links TRBV9 to TRBJ1-6; 8 positions agree with TRBD1. After removal of 3 bases from V and 8 bases from J, the junction contained 10 bases not matched to a gene. CDR1 SGDLS and CDR2 YYNGEE come from the germline V gene. This CDR3 spans 16 amino acids. DNA for the CDR3: TGTGCCAGCAGCGCCGATGGGACAGGAGAATATTCACCCCTCCACTTT. Translating gives CASSADGTGEYSPLHF. The whole variable domain, filled in from reference TRBV9 and TRBJ1-6, reads DSGVTQTPKHLITATGQRVTLRCSPRSGDLSVYWYQQSLDQGLQFLIQYYNGEERAKGNILERFSAQQFPDLHSELNLSSLELGDSALYFCASSADGTGEYSPLHFGNGTRLTVT.

The genes are TRBV9 and TRBJ2-5, with 12 bases that match TRBD1. Unmatched junction bases numbered 11, after V lost 3 bases and J lost 5 bases. Germline CDR1 SGDLS, CDR2 YYNGEE. The CDR3 length is 17 residues. Here the CDR3 DNA reads TGTGCCAGCAGCGCCACCGGGACAGGGGGCGCCTGGGAGACCCAGTACTTC. This sequence encodes CASSATGTGGAWETQYF.

The chain has TRBV11-2 and TRBJ1-1, with a possible D match to TRBD1 (6 bases). Trimming shortened V by 5 bases and J by 0 bases, and 22 bases separated the two germline ends. The germline CDR1 and CDR2 sequences are SGHAT and FQNNGV. This CDR3 contains 18 residues. The CDR3 DNA is TGTGCCAGCAGCGTACGGACAGCCGAACTCCTCATGAACACTGAAGCTTTCTTT. Residues: CASSVRTAELLMNTEAFF.

CDR3 DNA: TGTGCCAGTAGTTATACAGGGCGTTCCTACGAGCAGTACTTC. Translated, it gives CASSYTGRSYEQYF. This chain connects TRBV19 to TRBJ2-7, with a weak D call TRBD1 (6 bases). Germline CDR1 and CDR2: LNHDA and SQIVND (reference sequence). V was cut by 5 bases and J by 1 base, with 12 bases left in between. The CDR3 is made up of 14 amino acids.

This chain connects TRBV20-1 to TRBJ2-1, with D perhaps matching TRBD1 (5 bases). The CDR3 covers 11 residues. Germline values: CDR1 DFQATT, CDR2 SNEGSKA (reference sequence). The germline V and J ends were trimmed by 1 base and 12 bases, with 10 bases remaining between them. CDR3 region: CSARGRQGQFF. The CDR3 DNA sequence: TGCAGTGCTAGAGGAAGGCAGGGGCAGTTCTTC.

This clone has just one count. The J gene is TRBJ2-3, the V gene TRBV19, with 7 positions matching TRBD1. J lost 2 bases, V lost 1 base, and 3 bases had no gene match. The germline CDR1 and CDR2 sequences are LNHDA and SQIVND (reference sequence). CDR3 length: 15 residues. The CDR3 coding sequence is TGTGCCAGTAGTATAGCCACAGGGGCCACAGATACGCAGTATTTT. Its protein product is CASSIATGATDTQYF.